Presented here are 18 T cell receptor beta chains from one specimen sequenced in a study of blood T cell repertoires in COVID-19. Method: immunoSEQ multiplex PCR; TCRdb's copy keeps in-frame clones and lacks some. Among roughly 220,000 clones listed, around 86% were seen once. Sequencing was carried out using peripheral blood. The receptors were sampled from an elderly man with acute or convalescent COVID-19.

This rearrangement joins TRBV5-1 to TRBJ2-1, with TRBD2 matching over 10 bases. The CDR3 is 17 residues long. CDR1 is SGHRS and CDR2 is YFSETQ in the germline V gene. After removal of 4 bases from V and 5 bases from J, the junction contained 12 bases not matched to a gene. The CDR3 sequence is CASSIGGRTSGNNEQFF. The CDR3 DNA reads as TGCGCCAGCAGCATTGGTGGGAGGACTAGCGGAAACAATGAGCAGTTCTTC.

V is TRBV6-2 or TRBV6-3 and J is TRBJ2-2, with 7 bases fitting TRBD2. CDR1 and CDR2 (germline): MNHEY, SVGEGT. The CDR3 contains 15 residues. V was pared by 3 bases and J by 6 bases, with 7 bases of the junction left unmatched. The CDR3 loop reads CASSYVGLAAGELFF. Here the CDR3 DNA reads TGTGCCAGCAGTTATGTGGGCCTAGCGGCCGGGGAGCTGTTTTTT.

This sequence joins TRBV7-2 and TRBJ2-3, with 7 bases fitting TRBD2. V shed 0 bases and J 1 base; nucleotides not matched to a gene: 4. The CDR3 loop spans 16 amino acids. Germline CDR1 reads SGHTA; CDR2 reads FQGNSA. CDR3 coding DNA: TGTGCCAGCAGCTTAGCGCGTCTAGCGGGCACAGATACGCAGTATTTT. It is translated as CASSLARLAGTDTQYF.

The chain links TRBV6-2 or TRBV6-3 to TRBJ2-7; 8 bases are shared with TRBD1. The CDR3 loop spans 16 amino acids. Germline values: CDR1 MNHEY, CDR2 SVGEGT. The V and J ends lost 2 bases and 2 bases, in that order; junction bases with no gene match: 8. As DNA, the CDR3 is TGTGCCAGCAGTTACCAAGCGGACAGGGCCGCCTACGAGCAGTACTTC. This translates into CASSYQADRAAYEQYF.

This chain joins TRBV30 and TRBJ1-6; unclear D gene. The CDR3 consists of 12 residues. Germline V gene lookup returns CDR1 GTSNPN and CDR2 SVGIG (reference sequence). The V end lost 2 bases, the J end lost 11 bases, and 10 bases lay between the germline ends. DNA for the CDR3: TGTGCCTGGAGTCCCCCCCTTGCACCCCTCCACTTT. It specifies CAWSPPLAPLHF.

The chain uses TRBV7-2 and TRBJ2-5; D perhaps matches TRBD1 (5 bases). Germline V gene lookup returns CDR1 SGHTA and CDR2 FQGNSA. V was trimmed by 1 base and J by 4 bases, leaving 7 bases between them. The CDR3 is 13 amino acids. The CDR3 spells CASSLVTGETQYF. CDR3 in DNA: TGTGCCAGCAGCTTAGTCACAGGAGAGACCCAGTACTTC.

The gene calls are TRBV24-1 and TRBJ2-1; D possibly corresponds to TRBD2 (6 bases). This CDR3 spans 17 amino acids. Germline V gives CDR1 KGHDR, CDR2 SFDVKD. V lost 0 bases and J 9 bases, leaving 20 bases between the germline ends. The DNA of the CDR3 is TGTGCCACCAGTGATTTGTTGGTGCCAGCGGGCACCAGTGAGCAGTTCTTC. Protein sequence: CATSDLLVPAGTSEQFF.

This clone has only one observation. The V call is TRBV28, the J call TRBJ1-2; TRBD1 agrees at 10 bases. Losses at the gene ends were 5 bases for V and 8 bases for J; bases not matched to a gene: 11. The germline CDR1 and CDR2 sequences are MDHEN and SYDVKM. The CDR3 length is 15 residues. The CDR3 nucleotides read TGTGCCAGCAGTACTCCGGGACAGGGGCTGTCGGGCTACACCTTC. As protein: CASSTPGQGLSGYTF.

This rearrangement joins TRBV9 to TRBJ2-5, with 9 bases matching TRBD2. The CDR3 contains 15 residues. In germline, CDR1 is SGDLS, CDR2 YYNGEE. Losses at the gene ends were 7 bases for V and 4 bases for J; bases not matched to a gene: 11. The CDR3 protein is CASCSAGGQGETQYF. The CDR3 DNA is TGTGCCAGCTGTTCGGCGGGAGGGCAGGGAGAGACCCAGTACTTC.

This clone is a singleton in its sample. The V and J genes are TRBV2 and TRBJ2-3; 9 bases agree with TRBD2. Germline V lookup: CDR1 SNHLY, CDR2 FYNNEI. With 6 bases clipped from V and 2 bases from J, the junction kept 9 bases outside the gene matches. This CDR3 region has 16 residues. CDR3 in amino acids: CASSEMGGRATDTQYF. The CDR3 coding sequence is TGTGCCAGCAGCGAGATGGGCGGGAGGGCCACAGATACGCAGTATTTT.

Only one count was recorded for this clone. V and J are TRBV3-1 (or the pseudogene TRBV3-2) and TRBJ1-5; 8 nucleotides match TRBD1. Per germline, CDR1 LGHDT and CDR2 YNNKEL (reference sequence). The trim removed 5 bases at V and 2 bases at J, leaving 5 bases unmatched. The CDR3 is made up of 15 amino acids. The CDR3 reads CASSITTGGNQPQHF. The CDR3 DNA reads TGTGCCAGCAGCATCACGACAGGGGGCAATCAGCCCCAGCATTTT.

Only a few counts were recorded for this clone. This rearrangement joins TRBV7-3 to TRBJ2-2, with a tentative D call TRBD2 (6 bases). The CDR3 loop spans 16 amino acids. Germline CDR1 SGHTA, CDR2 FQGTGA. Trimming pared 1 base from V and 5 bases from J, leaving 14 bases between. The CDR3, as DNA: TGTGCCAGCAGCTTAAGTGATGGAGGGGTTACCGGGGAGCTGTTTTTT. This sequence encodes CASSLSDGGVTGELFF.

The chain is built from TRBV3-1 (or the pseudogene TRBV3-2) and TRBJ1-1; 8 nucleotides line up with TRBD1. The germline V gene has CDR1 LGHDT and CDR2 YNNKEL (reference sequence). The trim removed 5 bases at V and 5 bases at J, leaving 4 bases unmatched. The CDR3 loop spans 13 amino acids. CDR3 coding DNA: TGTGCCAGCAGCGACAGGGGAGGGACTGAAGCTTTCTTT. Amino acid sequence: CASSDRGGTEAFF.

This clone was counted only a few times. The chain uses TRBV5-1 and TRBJ2-2; D may be TRBD1 (6 bases). This CDR3 region has 13 residues. From germline, CDR1 is SGHRS and CDR2 YFSETQ. V shed 0 bases and J shed 9 bases, with 9 bases lying between them. In DNA, the CDR3 is TGCGCCAGCAGCTTGGGCCAGGGGCGGGAGCTGTTTTTT. Residues: CASSLGQGRELFF. The full variable domain, completed using reference TRBV5-1 and TRBJ2-2, is KAGVTQTPRYLIKTRGQQVTLSCSPISGHRSVSWYQQTPGQGLQFLFEYFSETQRNKGNFPGRFSGRQFSNSRSEMNVSTLELGDSALYLCASSLGQGRELFFGEGSRLTVL.

The gene calls are TRBV6-6 and TRBJ1-5; D unresolved. V lost 3 bases to trimming and J lost 4 bases, with 7 bases between them. The CDR3 contains 13 residues. The germline V gene encodes CDR1 MNHNY and CDR2 SVGAGI (reference sequence). CDR3 residues: CASSYQENQPQHF. Written as DNA, the CDR3 is TGTGCCAGCAGTTATCAGGAAAATCAGCCCCAGCATTTT.

The chain joins TRBV6-5 to TRBJ2-5; 8 bases align to TRBD2. Germline assignment: CDR1 MNHEY and CDR2 SVGAGI. V was pared by 6 bases and J by 7 bases, with 10 bases of the junction left unmatched. The CDR3 spans 14 residues. DNA of the CDR3: TGTGCCAGCAGGGGAGGGACTAGTAGAGCGACCCAGTACTTC. Translated, it gives CASRGGTSRATQYF.

The chain recombines TRBV18 with TRBJ2-2; 9 bases align to TRBD2. This CDR3 is 17 amino acids long. CDR1 and CDR2 (germline): KGHSH, LQKENI. V was pared by 4 bases and J by 4 bases, with 10 bases of the junction left unmatched. The CDR3 region is CASSQIAGVASTGELFF. As DNA, the CDR3 is TGTGCCAGCTCACAGATAGCGGGAGTTGCCTCCACCGGGGAGCTGTTTTTT.

CDR3 amino acids: CASSSPESGNTIYF. The CDR3 coding sequence is TGTGCCAGCAGTTCTCCAGAATCTGGAAACACCATATATTTT. J is TRBJ1-3 and V is TRBV28; D is unresolved. The ends were cut back, 4 bases at V and 1 base at J, with 8 bases in the middle. This CDR3 has 14 amino acids. From germline, CDR1 is MDHEN and CDR2 SYDVKM.